The clone carrying this T cell receptor (beta chain) was seen more than once but under ten times. Its antigen is unidentified. The CDR3 has 12 amino acids. V shed 1 base and J shed 7 bases, with 6 bases lying between them. The germline V gene encodes CDR1 SGHNT and CDR2 YYREEE (reference sequence). The data were obtained in a study of T cell repertoires in cytomegalovirus infection. Study details: The study used recently identified HLA-C-restricted and well-studied HLA-B-restricted CMV epitopes. Indications came from public TCR beta signatures; they pointed to CMV infection and to a matching HLA type. Whole-study findings and limits: Ex vivo, HLA-C-restricted CMV-specific TCR beta clonotypes prevailed over the rest of the response.

TCRdb fed the reads into MiXCR, producing one record per CDR3 protein. The sample records a few hundred thousand distinct CDR3 sequences, approximately 30% being singletons. The sequencing used cultured PBMCs, collected from culture after CMV antigen stimulation. The receptor's source is a human donor in good health (CMV status not recorded). Some clones in this sample may be carry-over from other donors' samples. V usage is TRBV5-4 and J usage is TRBJ2-4; no definite D call. The chain's CDR3 is CASSLYGNIQYF. CDR3 sequence (DNA): TGTGCCAGCAGCTTGTATGGGAACATTCAGTACTTC.